This entry describes one T cell receptor beta chain. Its antigen is unidentified. These data come from a study of T cell responses to AZD1222 COVID-19 vaccine. The CDR3 covers 14 residues. V lost 0 bases and J lost 6, with 9 bases in between. CDR1 LNHDA and CDR2 SQIVND come from the germline V gene (reference sequence). Overall study findings and caveats: Mostly white British, mostly female donors; authors suggested clonal diversity may be underestimated. Regions 160-218 and 743-854 dominated among vaccine-associated CD4 TCRs spanning spike.

Sequencing used immunoSEQ multiplex PCR; TCRdb keeps in-frame clones, though not all of them. The sample has 75,000 to 100,000 clones, around 88% seen once; the top ten hold 10%. The source material was peripheral blood, sampled on day 0 of MenACWY control vaccination. The sequence was collected from an adult in good health. V is TRBV19 and J is TRBJ2-1; D ambiguous. In nucleotides, the CDR3 is TGTGCCAGTAGTATAGATTTAGTGAGCAATGAGCAGTTCTTC. Encoded protein: CASSIDLVSNEQFF.